This is a list of T cell receptor beta chains from one sample in a study of blood T cell repertoires in COVID-19. The data were produced by immunoSEQ multiplex PCR, yet TCRdb's version contains in-frame clones alone and is incomplete. The sample gives 88,000 or so clones, about 85% of which show up once; less than 4.5% is in the top ten. The sequenced material came from peripheral blood. These receptors originate from a man in his fifties or sixties with acute or convalescent COVID-19. Each CDR3 is given with its conserved first and last residue. Each record gives: clone size, D gene, CDR3 length, V gene, J gene, CDR3 DNA, CDR3 protein. A D gene is named only where the DNA matches it firmly. Size is omitted from some rows. Given values are once, few, many or a class for expanded clones.

clone_size: -; d_call: TRBD2; cdr3_length: 14; v_call: TRBV6-5; j_call: TRBJ2-5; cdr3_nt: TGTGCCAGCAGTTACAGCGGGGTAGTAGAGACCCAGTACTTC; cdr3_aa: CASSYSGVVETQYF
clone_size: -; d_call: -; cdr3_length: 13; v_call: TRBV12-3/TRBV12-4; j_call: TRBJ2-1; cdr3_nt: TGTGCCAGCAGTTTGTCTTCGTACAATGAGCAGTTCTTC; cdr3_aa: CASSLSSYNEQFF
clone_size: -; d_call: TRBD2; cdr3_length: 13; v_call: TRBV5-4; j_call: TRBJ2-3; cdr3_nt: TGTGCCAGCAGCCGACTAGCGACAGATACGCAGTATTTT; cdr3_aa: CASSRLATDTQYF
clone_size: -; d_call: -; cdr3_length: 13; v_call: TRBV18; j_call: TRBJ1-1; cdr3_nt: TGTGCCAGCTCACCACCCGGGGTACCTGAAGCTTTCTTT; cdr3_aa: CASSPPGVPEAFF
clone_size: -; d_call: TRBD2; cdr3_length: 15; v_call: TRBV7-3; j_call: TRBJ2-1; cdr3_nt: TGTGCCAGCAGCACTGGACTAGCGGCTTACAATGAGCAGTTCTTC; cdr3_aa: CASSTGLAAYNEQFF
clone_size: few; d_call: TRBD2; cdr3_length: 16; v_call: TRBV19; j_call: TRBJ2-1; cdr3_nt: TGTGCCAGTAGTATGACGACTAGCGGACACTACAATGAGCAGTTCTTC; cdr3_aa: CASSMTTSGHYNEQFF
clone_size: -; d_call: -; cdr3_length: 14; v_call: TRBV2; j_call: TRBJ1-1; cdr3_nt: TGTGCCAGCAGGAAAGACAGAGCTAACACTGAAGCTTTCTTT; cdr3_aa: CASRKDRANTEAFF
clone_size: few; d_call: -; cdr3_length: 13; v_call: TRBV5-6; j_call: TRBJ1-2; cdr3_nt: TGTGCCAGCAGCTTTTTTTCGGGTGAGGGCTACACCTTC; cdr3_aa: CASSFFSGEGYTF
clone_size: -; d_call: -; cdr3_length: 19; v_call: TRBV10-3; j_call: TRBJ2-6; cdr3_nt: TGTGCCATCAGTGAGAGTGGGGGCAGTGACATCTCTGGGGCCAACGTCCTGACTTTC; cdr3_aa: CAISESGGSDISGANVLTF
clone_size: -; d_call: -; cdr3_length: 13; v_call: TRBV12-3/TRBV12-4; j_call: TRBJ2-3; cdr3_nt: TGTGCCAGCAGTTTAGGGGGAGCAGATACGCAGTATTTT; cdr3_aa: CASSLGGADTQYF
clone_size: once; d_call: TRBD1; cdr3_length: 17; v_call: TRBV6-1; j_call: TRBJ1-3; cdr3_nt: TGTGCCAGCAGTGAAGAAGCGTGGGGACAGTCTGGAAACACCATATATTTT; cdr3_aa: CASSEEAWGQSGNTIYF
clone_size: few; d_call: TRBD1; cdr3_length: 15; v_call: TRBV19; j_call: TRBJ1-4; cdr3_nt: TGTGCCAGTATGGACCTCGGGACAGGGGTAGAAAAACTGTTTTTT; cdr3_aa: CASMDLGTGVEKLFF
clone_size: once; d_call: -; cdr3_length: 15; v_call: TRBV27; j_call: TRBJ2-2; cdr3_nt: TGTGCCAGCAGTTCAGGACAGACCTTCACCGGGGAGCTGTTTTTT; cdr3_aa: CASSSGQTFTGELFF
clone_size: -; d_call: -; cdr3_length: 15; v_call: TRBV6-5; j_call: TRBJ2-6; cdr3_nt: TGTGCCAGCTGTCCCTCAGGGGCTGGGGCCAACGTCCTGACTTTC; cdr3_aa: CASCPSGAGANVLTF
clone_size: -; d_call: -; cdr3_length: 15; v_call: TRBV27; j_call: TRBJ2-3; cdr3_nt: TGTGCCAGCAGCCCCCGGACTTGGGGCACAGATACGCAGTATTTT; cdr3_aa: CASSPRTWGTDTQYF
clone_size: -; d_call: TRBD1; cdr3_length: 14; v_call: TRBV18; j_call: TRBJ1-6; cdr3_nt: TGTGCCAGCTCATCAGACAGGGGGCATTCACCCCTCCACTTT; cdr3_aa: CASSSDRGHSPLHF
clone_size: few; d_call: TRBD1; cdr3_length: 16; v_call: TRBV5-6; j_call: TRBJ2-1; cdr3_nt: TGTGCCAGCAGCTTGGGGTTAACAGGGGGCGGCAATGAGCAGTTCTTC; cdr3_aa: CASSLGLTGGGNEQFF
clone_size: -; d_call: TRBD1; cdr3_length: 14; v_call: TRBV7-9; j_call: TRBJ1-1; cdr3_nt: TGTGCCAGCGCCAAACAGGGGTCCGCCACTGAAGCTTTCTTT; cdr3_aa: CASAKQGSATEAFF
clone_size: few; d_call: TRBD1; cdr3_length: 15; v_call: TRBV7-8; j_call: TRBJ2-5; cdr3_nt: TGTGCCAGCAGCTTAGCGGGACAGGGGCGAGAGACCCAGTACTTC; cdr3_aa: CASSLAGQGRETQYF
clone_size: -; d_call: -; cdr3_length: 15; v_call: TRBV14; j_call: TRBJ1-2; cdr3_nt: TGTGCCAGCAGCCAAGGCGGGCTGGGGTACTATGGCTACACCTTC; cdr3_aa: CASSQGGLGYYGYTF
clone_size: once; d_call: -; cdr3_length: 13; v_call: TRBV7-2; j_call: TRBJ2-7; cdr3_nt: TGTGCCAGCAGCGGGGGACTGAGATACGAGCAGTACTTC; cdr3_aa: CASSGGLRYEQYF
clone_size: -; d_call: -; cdr3_length: 13; v_call: TRBV5-1; j_call: TRBJ1-1; cdr3_nt: TGCGCCAGCAGCTTGATGACAGATTTAGAAGCTTTCTTT; cdr3_aa: CASSLMTDLEAFF
clone_size: -; d_call: TRBD2; cdr3_length: 14; v_call: TRBV5-1; j_call: TRBJ2-3; cdr3_nt: TGCGCCAGCCGAGTAGCGGGAGTTCGGGATACGCAGTATTTT; cdr3_aa: CASRVAGVRDTQYF
clone_size: -; d_call: TRBD2; cdr3_length: 16; v_call: TRBV9; j_call: TRBJ2-7; cdr3_nt: TGTGCCAGCAGCGTAGAAGCTAGCGGGGTAAAAAGTGAGCAGTACTTC; cdr3_aa: CASSVEASGVKSEQYF
clone_size: -; d_call: TRBD1; cdr3_length: 17; v_call: TRBV18; j_call: TRBJ2-6; cdr3_nt: TGTGCCAGCTCACCTCCCGGGACAGGGACCGGGGCCAACGTCCTGACTTTC; cdr3_aa: CASSPPGTGTGANVLTF
clone_size: -; d_call: -; cdr3_length: 15; v_call: TRBV5-1; j_call: TRBJ2-1; cdr3_nt: TGCGCCAGCAGCTTACCAGGTACCTCCTACAATGAGCAGTTCTTC; cdr3_aa: CASSLPGTSYNEQFF
clone_size: -; d_call: TRBD1; cdr3_length: 17; v_call: TRBV28; j_call: TRBJ1-3; cdr3_nt: TGTGCCAGCAGCACCGGGACAGGGCCCCGCTCTGGAAACACCATATATTTT; cdr3_aa: CASSTGTGPRSGNTIYF
clone_size: -; d_call: -; cdr3_length: 13; v_call: TRBV7-9; j_call: TRBJ1-2; cdr3_nt: TGTGCCAGCAGCTGGGGCGGGGAATGGGGCTACACCTTC; cdr3_aa: CASSWGGEWGYTF
clone_size: -; d_call: TRBD2; cdr3_length: 15; v_call: TRBV28; j_call: TRBJ2-7; cdr3_nt: TGTGCCAGCAGTTCCGGACTAGCGGGAGGGGGGGAGCAGTACTTC; cdr3_aa: CASSSGLAGGGEQYF
clone_size: -; d_call: TRBD1; cdr3_length: 15; v_call: TRBV27; j_call: TRBJ2-6; cdr3_nt: TGTGCCGCACCAAGGGGGCTGGCTGAGGCCAACGTCCTGACTTTC; cdr3_aa: CAAPRGLAEANVLTF
clone_size: -; d_call: TRBD2; cdr3_length: 15; v_call: TRBV6-2/TRBV6-3; j_call: TRBJ2-2; cdr3_nt: TGTGCCAGCAGCGGACTAGCGGGTTTCACCGGGGAGCTGTTTTTT; cdr3_aa: CASSGLAGFTGELFF
clone_size: -; d_call: -; cdr3_length: 13; v_call: TRBV9; j_call: TRBJ1-2; cdr3_nt: TGTGCCAGCAGCGTAGTGTCAGGGGCCGGCTACACCTTC; cdr3_aa: CASSVVSGAGYTF
clone_size: many; d_call: -; cdr3_length: 13; v_call: TRBV2; j_call: TRBJ2-1; cdr3_nt: TGTGCCAGCAGTGAAAACACGTACAATGAGCAGTTCTTC; cdr3_aa: CASSENTYNEQFF
clone_size: -; d_call: -; cdr3_length: 14; v_call: TRBV7-2; j_call: TRBJ2-7; cdr3_nt: TGTGCCAGCAGCTTAAGAGGGGGTTCCTACGAGCAGTACTTC; cdr3_aa: CASSLRGGSYEQYF
clone_size: -; d_call: TRBD1; cdr3_length: 14; v_call: TRBV29-1; j_call: TRBJ1-1; cdr3_nt: TGCAGCGTTGATTTAGACAGGGGGGGCACTGAAGCTTTCTTT; cdr3_aa: CSVDLDRGGTEAFF
clone_size: few; d_call: TRBD1; cdr3_length: 14; v_call: TRBV30; j_call: TRBJ1-2; cdr3_nt: TGTGCCTGGAGTGTGAAGGGGGCCAGCTATGGCTACACCTTC; cdr3_aa: CAWSVKGASYGYTF
clone_size: -; d_call: -; cdr3_length: 14; v_call: TRBV5-5; j_call: TRBJ1-4; cdr3_nt: TGTGCCAGCAGCCAGGGTAGGCGCCAAGAAAAACTGTTTTTT; cdr3_aa: CASSQGRRQEKLFF
clone_size: -; d_call: TRBD2; cdr3_length: 19; v_call: TRBV7-2; j_call: TRBJ2-7; cdr3_nt: TGTGCCAGCAGCCCCCGGTCCAGGGGCGGACTAGCGGGACTTTACGAGCAGTACTTC; cdr3_aa: CASSPRSRGGLAGLYEQYF
clone_size: -; d_call: -; cdr3_length: 15; v_call: TRBV19; j_call: TRBJ2-7; cdr3_nt: TGTGCCAGTAGTACGATAACAAGGGGGTCCTACGAGCAGTACTTC; cdr3_aa: CASSTITRGSYEQYF
clone_size: -; d_call: TRBD2; cdr3_length: 13; v_call: TRBV28; j_call: TRBJ2-1; cdr3_nt: TGTGTCAGCGGGAGGGCCCTCTACAATGAGCAGTTCTTC; cdr3_aa: CVSGRALYNEQFF
clone_size: -; d_call: TRBD2; cdr3_length: 13; v_call: TRBV6-4; j_call: TRBJ2-7; cdr3_nt: TGTGCCAGCAGCCGCGGGAGCTCGTGGGAGCAGTACTTC; cdr3_aa: CASSRGSSWEQYF
clone_size: few; d_call: TRBD2; cdr3_length: 16; v_call: TRBV7-9; j_call: TRBJ2-7; cdr3_nt: TGTGCCAGCAGCTCACCGGGACTAGCGGGGACCTACGAGCAGTACTTC; cdr3_aa: CASSSPGLAGTYEQYF
clone_size: -; d_call: -; cdr3_length: 16; v_call: TRBV7-3; j_call: TRBJ2-3; cdr3_nt: TGTGCCAGCAGCTTACGACCTGGGGGGAGCACAGATACGCAGTATTTT; cdr3_aa: CASSLRPGGSTDTQYF